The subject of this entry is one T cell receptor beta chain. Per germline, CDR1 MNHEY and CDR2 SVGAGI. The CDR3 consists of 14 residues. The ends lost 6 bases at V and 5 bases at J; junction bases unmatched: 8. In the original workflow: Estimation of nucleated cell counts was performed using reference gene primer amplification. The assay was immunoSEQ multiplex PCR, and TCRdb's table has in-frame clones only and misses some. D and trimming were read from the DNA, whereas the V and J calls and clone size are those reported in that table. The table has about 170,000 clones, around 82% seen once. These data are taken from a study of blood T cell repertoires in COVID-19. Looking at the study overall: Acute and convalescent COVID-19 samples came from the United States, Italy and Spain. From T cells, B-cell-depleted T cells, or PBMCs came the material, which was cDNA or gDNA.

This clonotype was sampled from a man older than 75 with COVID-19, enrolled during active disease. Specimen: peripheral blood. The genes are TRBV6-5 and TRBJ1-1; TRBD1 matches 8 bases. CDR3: CASRRQGQGTEAFF. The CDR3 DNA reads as TGTGCCAGCAGACGACAGGGGCAAGGGACTGAAGCTTTCTTT.